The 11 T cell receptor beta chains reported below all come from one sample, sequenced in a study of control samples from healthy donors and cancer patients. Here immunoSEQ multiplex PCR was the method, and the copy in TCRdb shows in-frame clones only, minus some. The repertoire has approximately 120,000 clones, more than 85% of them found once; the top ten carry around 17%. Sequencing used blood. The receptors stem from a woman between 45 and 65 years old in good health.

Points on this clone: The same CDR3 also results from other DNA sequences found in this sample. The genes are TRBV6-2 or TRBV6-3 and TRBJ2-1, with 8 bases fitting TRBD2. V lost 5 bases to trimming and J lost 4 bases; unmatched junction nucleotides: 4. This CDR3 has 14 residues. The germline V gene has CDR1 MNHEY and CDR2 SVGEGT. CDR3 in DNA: TGTGCCAGCAGTGAGACTAGCGAGTACAATGAGCAGTTCTTC. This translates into CASSETSEYNEQFF.

The CDR3 here is CASSQRRLIFNEQFF. The CDR3 bases are TGTGCCAGCAGTCAACGACGACTAATTTTTAATGAGCAGTTCTTC. This chain uses TRBV7-2 with TRBJ2-1; D might be TRBD2 (5 bases). The CDR3 extends over 15 amino acids. Trimming cost V 6 bases and J 7 bases, with 19 bases left between them. Germline-derived CDR1 and CDR2 are SGHTA and FQGNSA.

The CDR3 DNA is TGTGCCAGCACCGGGACAGTTAGTGAGACCCAGTACTTC. Its translation: CASTGTVSETQYF. This sequence joins TRBV19 and TRBJ2-5; 7 bases are a match to TRBD1. The trim removed 9 bases at V and 5 bases at J, leaving 9 bases unmatched. Germline V gene data show CDR1 as LNHDA and CDR2 as SQIVND (reference sequence). This CDR3 has 13 amino acids.

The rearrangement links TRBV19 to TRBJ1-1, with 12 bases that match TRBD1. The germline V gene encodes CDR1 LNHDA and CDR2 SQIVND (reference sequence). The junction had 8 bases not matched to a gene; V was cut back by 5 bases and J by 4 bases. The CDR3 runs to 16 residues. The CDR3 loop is CASSPGTGGVGTEAFF. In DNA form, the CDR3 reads TGTGCCAGTAGTCCTGGGACAGGGGGCGTTGGCACTGAAGCTTTCTTT.

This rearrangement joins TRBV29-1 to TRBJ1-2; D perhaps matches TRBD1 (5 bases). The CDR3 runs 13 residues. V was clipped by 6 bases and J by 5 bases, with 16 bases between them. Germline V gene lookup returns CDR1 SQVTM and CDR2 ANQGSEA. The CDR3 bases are TGCAGCGTAGGACAAGACGATTCTTATGGCTACACCTTC. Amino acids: CSVGQDDSYGYTF.

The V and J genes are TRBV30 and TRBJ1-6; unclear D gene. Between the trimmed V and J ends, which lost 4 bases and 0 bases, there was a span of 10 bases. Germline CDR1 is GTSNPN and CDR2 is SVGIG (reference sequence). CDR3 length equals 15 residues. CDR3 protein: CAWTRVGSYNSPLHF. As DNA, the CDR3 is TGTGCCTGGACGAGGGTCGGCTCCTATAATTCACCCCTCCACTTT.

CDR3 sequence: CASSRGVFYEQYV. For the CDR3, the DNA is TGTGCCAGCAGCCGAGGGGTCTTTTACGAGCAGTACGTC. The rearrangement uses TRBV14 and TRBJ2-7; D could derive from TRBD1 or TRBD2 (5 bases each). The CDR3 has 13 amino acids. Germline-derived CDR1 and CDR2 are SGHDN and FVKESK. Trimming pared 4 bases from V and 4 bases from J, leaving 11 bases between.

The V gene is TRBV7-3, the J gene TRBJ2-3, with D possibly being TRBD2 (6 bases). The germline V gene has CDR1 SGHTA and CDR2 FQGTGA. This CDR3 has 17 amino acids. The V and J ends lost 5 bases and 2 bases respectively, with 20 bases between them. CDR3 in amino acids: CASSGGLGTEITDTQYF. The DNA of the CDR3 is TGTGCCAGCAGCGGGGGACTCGGGACGGAAATCACAGATACGCAGTATTTT.

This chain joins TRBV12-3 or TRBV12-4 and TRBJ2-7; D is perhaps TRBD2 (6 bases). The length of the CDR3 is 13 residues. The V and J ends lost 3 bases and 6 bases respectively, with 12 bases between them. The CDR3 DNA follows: TGTGCCAGCAGTTTTTCGGGGGTCTCCGAGCAGTACGTC. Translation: CASSFSGVSEQYV.

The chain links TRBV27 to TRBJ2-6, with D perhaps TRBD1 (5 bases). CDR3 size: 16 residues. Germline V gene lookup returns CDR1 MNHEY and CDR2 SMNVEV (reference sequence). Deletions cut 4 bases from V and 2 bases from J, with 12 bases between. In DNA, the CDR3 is TGTGCCAGCAGTTCGGCCAGGGTGACTGGGGCCAACGTCCTGACTTTC. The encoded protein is CASSSARVTGANVLTF.

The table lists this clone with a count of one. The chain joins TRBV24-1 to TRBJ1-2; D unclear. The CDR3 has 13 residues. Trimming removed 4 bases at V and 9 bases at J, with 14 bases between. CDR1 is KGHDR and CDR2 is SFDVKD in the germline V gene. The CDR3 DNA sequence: TGTGCCACCAGTGACCCGCCCCCGGGTAGCTACACCTTC. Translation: CATSDPPPGSYTF.